This T cell receptor (beta chain) was recovered during a study of beta chain bispecific antibodies for T cell cancers. This clonotype was observed at least ten times. Its target is not known. TCRdb independently ran MiXCR on the 5' RACE reads; one entry per CDR3 protein. The sample shows 9,000 or so distinct CDR3 sequences, 2.2% of them seen only once. Study outcomes and limitations: Most targeted TRBV signal came from the leukemia cell line cells, not normal T cells.

T cells were expanded from blood mononuclear cells for about 3 days with anti-CD3 OKT3 or CD3/CD28 beads. Germline CDR1 reads SGDLS; CDR2 reads YYNGEE. The CDR3 consists of 14 residues. V was shortened by 3 bases and J by 1 base, with 8 bases between the two germline ends. The origin of this receptor is a human donor in good health. Some clones in this sample may be carry-over from other donors' samples. The source material was T cells from a healthy donor cultured with Jurkat leukemia cells, sampled from a culture containing an anti-CD19 bispecific antibody. The chain has TRBV9 and TRBJ2-1; possibly TRBD2 for D (6 bases). The CDR3 region has the DNA TGTGCCAGCAGCGATAGCGGATCCTACAATGAGCAGTTCTTC. Translation gives CASSDSGSYNEQFF.